Listed here are 14 T cell receptor beta chains from one sample, sequenced in a study of monozygotic twins with inflammatory bowel disease. TCRdb re-called the 5' RACE reads; one entry per CDR3 protein, DNA not given. The table for this sample gives approximately 420,000 distinct CDR3 sequences. The material sequenced was blood. These TCRs come from a human donor with ulcerative colitis or Crohn's disease, or a healthy co-twin of an affected twin (not recorded which).

The V gene is TRBV5-1, the J gene TRBJ2-2; TCRdb reports TRBD2, a call that lacks DNA to check it against. The CDR3 loop spans 15 amino acids. Germline loops: CDR1 SGHRS, CDR2 YFSETQ. The CDR3 sequence is CASSETSGNTGELFF.

This chain connects TRBV5-1 to TRBJ1-4; TCRdb indicates TRBD1, and absent DNA this call remains unverified. The length of the CDR3 is 14 residues. CDR1 SGHRS and CDR2 YFSETQ come from the germline V gene. The CDR3 sequence is CASSRGQSNEKLFF.

This rearrangement joins TRBV5-1 to TRBJ1-5. The CDR3 spans 14 residues. Germline CDR1 is SGHRS and CDR2 is YFSETQ. The CDR3 loop is CASSDGNSNQPQHF.

The rearrangement links TRBV5-1 to TRBJ2-1; the D gene TCRdb calls, TRBD2, cannot be checked with no DNA. The CDR3 covers 15 residues. CDR1 and CDR2 (germline): SGHRS, YFSETQ. The CDR3 is CASSPDKLEGREQFF.

V is TRBV5-1 and J is TRBJ1-5. The CDR3 is 14 residues long. Germline assignment: CDR1 SGHRS and CDR2 YFSETQ. CDR3 region: CASSLGRVNQPQHF. The whole variable domain, remainder taken from reference TRBV5-1 and TRBJ1-5, is KAGVTQTPRYLIKTRGQQVTLSCSPISGHRSVSWYQQTPGQGLQFLFEYFSETQRNKGNFPGRFSGRQFSNSRSEMNVSTLELGDSALYLCASSLGRVNQPQHFGDGTRLSIL.

This chain uses TRBV7-2 with TRBJ2-7; TCRdb's D gene call, TRBD2, goes unchecked for lack of DNA. The CDR3 loop spans 14 amino acids. Germline assignment: CDR1 SGHTA and CDR2 FQGNSA. The CDR3 protein is CASSLTSGSHEQYF.

V is TRBV13 and J is TRBJ1-4; with no DNA, the TCRdb D assignment of TRBD1 cannot be verified. This CDR3 contains 12 residues. In germline, CDR1 is PRHDT, CDR2 FYEKMQ (reference sequence). CDR3 sequence: CASTRGGEKLFF.

The chain couples TRBV7-2 to TRBJ1-1. Looked up from germline, CDR1 is SGHTA and CDR2 is FQGNSA. There are 13 residues in the CDR3. CDR3 loop: CASSVGARPEAFF.

The gene calls are TRBV20-1 and TRBJ2-7; no DNA is available, so the TRBD2 call from TCRdb remains unchecked. The V gene's germline CDR1 is DFQATT and CDR2 SNEGSKA (reference sequence). This CDR3 contains 16 residues. CDR3 loop: CSARDLASGLSYEQYF.

J is TRBJ2-3 and V is TRBV27; TCRdb's assignment of TRBD2 cannot be checked, as there is no DNA. The length of the CDR3 is 16 residues. The V gene's germline CDR1 is MNHEY and CDR2 SMNVEV (reference sequence). This CDR3 reads CASSLAIGSSTDTQYF.

This CDR3 is CSALDLGTEAFF. The chain is built from TRBV20-1 and TRBJ1-1. The CDR3 loop spans 12 amino acids. In germline, CDR1 is DFQATT, CDR2 SNEGSKA (reference sequence).

The CDR3 sequence is CSVLSRRNTEAFF. The chain couples TRBV29-1 to TRBJ1-1. This CDR3 region has 13 residues. Looked up from germline, CDR1 is SQVTM and CDR2 is ANQGSEA.

CDR3 sequence reads: CASSPRLAGPSTDTQYF. The chain joins TRBV12-3 or TRBV12-4 to TRBJ2-3; TCRdb designates TRBD2, a call that cannot be tested without DNA. The CDR3 runs 17 residues.

The chain carries TRBV7-6 and TRBJ1-2; the D gene TCRdb calls, TRBD1, cannot be checked with no DNA. Germline V gives CDR1 SGHVS, CDR2 FNYEAQ. The CDR3 sequence is 16 residues long. Here the CDR3 reads CASSKGTGAVNYGYTF.